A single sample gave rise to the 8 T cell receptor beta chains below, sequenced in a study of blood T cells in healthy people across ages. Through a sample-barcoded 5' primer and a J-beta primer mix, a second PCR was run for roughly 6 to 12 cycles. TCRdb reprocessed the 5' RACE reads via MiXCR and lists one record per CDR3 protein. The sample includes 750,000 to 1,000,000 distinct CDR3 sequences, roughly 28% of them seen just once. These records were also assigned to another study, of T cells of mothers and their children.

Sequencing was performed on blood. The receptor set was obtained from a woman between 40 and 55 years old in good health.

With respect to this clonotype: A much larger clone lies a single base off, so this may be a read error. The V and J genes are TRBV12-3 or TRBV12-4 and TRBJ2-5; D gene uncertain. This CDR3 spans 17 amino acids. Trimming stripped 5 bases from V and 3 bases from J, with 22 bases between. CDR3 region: CASSATQLAGPEETQYF. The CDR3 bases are TGTGCCAGCAGTGCAACCCAACTCGCCGGACCAGAAGAGACCCAGTACTTC.

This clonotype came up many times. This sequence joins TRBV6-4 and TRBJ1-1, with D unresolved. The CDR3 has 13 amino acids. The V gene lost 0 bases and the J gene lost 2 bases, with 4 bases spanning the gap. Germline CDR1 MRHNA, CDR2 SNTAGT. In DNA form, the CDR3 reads TGTGCCAGCAGTGACTCGGACAACACTGAAGCTTTCTTT. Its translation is CASSDSDNTEAFF.

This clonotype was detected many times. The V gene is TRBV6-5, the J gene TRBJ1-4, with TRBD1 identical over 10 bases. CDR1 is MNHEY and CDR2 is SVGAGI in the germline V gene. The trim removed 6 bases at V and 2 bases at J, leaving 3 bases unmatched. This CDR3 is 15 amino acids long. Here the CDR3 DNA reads TGTGCCAGCAGGGGACAGGGGAGGACTAATGAAAAACTGTTTTTT. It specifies CASRGQGRTNEKLFF.

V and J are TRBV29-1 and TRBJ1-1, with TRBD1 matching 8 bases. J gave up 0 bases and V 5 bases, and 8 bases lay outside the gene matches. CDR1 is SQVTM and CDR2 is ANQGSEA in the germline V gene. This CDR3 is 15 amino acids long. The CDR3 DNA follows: TGCAGCGTTCGAAGGCCGACAGGGGTGAACACTGAAGCTTTCTTT. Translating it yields CSVRRPTGVNTEAFF. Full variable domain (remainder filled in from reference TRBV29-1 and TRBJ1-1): SAVISQKPSRDICQRGTSLTIQCQVDSQVTMMFWYRQQPGQSLTLIATANQGSEATYESGFVIDKFPISRPNLTFSTLTVSNMSPEDSSIYLCSVRRPTGVNTEAFFGQGTRLTVV.

The CDR3 region has the DNA TGCAGTGCTAGAGATGCGGGCGGGGTCACCTACAATGAGCAGTTCTTC. It encodes CSARDAGGVTYNEQFF. This rearrangement joins TRBV20-1 to TRBJ2-1; D is perhaps TRBD2 (6 bases). This CDR3 is 16 amino acids long. The V gene's germline CDR1 is DFQATT and CDR2 SNEGSKA (reference sequence). Trimming took 0 bases from V and 2 from J, leaving 14 bases between them.

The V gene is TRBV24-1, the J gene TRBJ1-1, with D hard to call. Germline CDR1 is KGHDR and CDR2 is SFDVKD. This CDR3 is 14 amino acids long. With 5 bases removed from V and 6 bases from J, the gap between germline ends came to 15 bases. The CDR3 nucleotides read TGTGCCACCAGTGGGGCATCGGGAGTTGCTGAAGCTTTCTTT. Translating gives CATSGASGVAEAFF.

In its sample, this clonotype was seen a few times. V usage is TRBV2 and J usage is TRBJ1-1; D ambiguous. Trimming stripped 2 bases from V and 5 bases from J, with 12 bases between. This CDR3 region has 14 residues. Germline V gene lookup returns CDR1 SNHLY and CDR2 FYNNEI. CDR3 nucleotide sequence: TGTGCCAGCAGTGAAAATGGGTGGAGGACTGAAGCTTTCTTT. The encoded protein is CASSENGWRTEAFF.

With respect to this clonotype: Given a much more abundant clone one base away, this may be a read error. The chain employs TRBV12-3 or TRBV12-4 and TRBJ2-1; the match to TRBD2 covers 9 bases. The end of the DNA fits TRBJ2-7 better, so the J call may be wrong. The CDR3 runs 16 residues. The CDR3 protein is CASREPGLAINNEQYF. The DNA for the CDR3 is TGTGCCAGCAGAGAGCCGGGACTAGCAATCAACAATGAGCAGTACTTC.